These T cell receptor beta chains were read from a single sample in a study of blood T cell repertoires in COVID-19. The assay was immunoSEQ multiplex PCR, and TCRdb's table has in-frame clones only and misses some. The sample includes roughly 100,000 clones, about four fifths of them seen just once. Source material: peripheral blood. These receptors were taken from a woman of 80 years or more with acute or convalescent COVID-19. The CDR3 runs from the conserved cysteine through the conserved F or W. The order of the fields is J gene, D gene, V gene, clone size, CDR3 protein, CDR3 DNA. The D gene is left open where the match is weak. Some rows mark clone size as missing; the rest say once, few, many or name a class of expanded clone.

j_call: TRBJ1-2; d_call: NA; v_call: TRBV4-2; clone_size: NA; cdr3_aa: CASSQGGPINLGYTF; cdr3_nt: TGTGCCAGCAGCCAAGGGGGGCCCATTAATCTGGGCTACACCTTC
j_call: TRBJ1-2; d_call: TRBD1; v_call: TRBV9; clone_size: NA; cdr3_aa: CASSTGQGIGGYTF; cdr3_nt: TGTGCCAGCAGTACGGGACAGGGCATCGGAGGCTACACCTTC
j_call: TRBJ1-5; d_call: NA; v_call: TRBV3-1/TRBV3-2; clone_size: few; cdr3_aa: CASSQDMSDQPQHF; cdr3_nt: TGTGCCAGCAGCCAAGATATGAGTGATCAGCCCCAGCATTTT
j_call: TRBJ1-1; d_call: TRBD1; v_call: TRBV7-2; clone_size: few; cdr3_aa: CASSLEWTGGSEAFF; cdr3_nt: TGTGCCAGCAGCTTAGAGTGGACAGGGGGCTCTGAAGCTTTCTTT
j_call: TRBJ1-2; d_call: NA; v_call: TRBV27; clone_size: NA; cdr3_aa: CASSFAGGYGYTF; cdr3_nt: TGTGCCAGCAGTTTCGCGGGGGGCTATGGCTACACCTTC
j_call: TRBJ2-7; d_call: NA; v_call: TRBV3-1/TRBV3-2; clone_size: few; cdr3_aa: CASSLQGGYEQYF; cdr3_nt: TGTGCCAGCAGCCTCCAGGGTGGATACGAGCAGTACTTC
j_call: TRBJ1-3; d_call: TRBD1; v_call: TRBV5-1; clone_size: NA; cdr3_aa: CASSGTGTGPNTIYF; cdr3_nt: TGCGCCAGCAGCGGAACCGGGACAGGGCCCAACACCATATATTTT
j_call: TRBJ1-5; d_call: TRBD1; v_call: TRBV4-1; clone_size: NA; cdr3_aa: CASSQSDREAQPQHF; cdr3_nt: TGCGCCAGCAGCCAAAGTGACAGGGAAGCTCAGCCCCAGCATTTT
j_call: TRBJ1-4; d_call: NA; v_call: TRBV5-1; clone_size: NA; cdr3_aa: CASRVGSGDSEKLFF; cdr3_nt: TGCGCCAGCAGAGTGGGGTCGGGGGATAGTGAAAAACTGTTTTTT
j_call: TRBJ1-1; d_call: TRBD1; v_call: TRBV6-5; clone_size: NA; cdr3_aa: CASSTWDRGRVAFF; cdr3_nt: TGTGCCAGCAGTACCTGGGACAGGGGCCGGGTAGCTTTCTTT
j_call: TRBJ1-1; d_call: NA; v_call: TRBV18; clone_size: few; cdr3_aa: CASSPIQGLDTEAFF; cdr3_nt: TGTGCCAGCTCACCAATCCAGGGGCTCGACACTGAAGCTTTCTTT
j_call: TRBJ1-4; d_call: TRBD1; v_call: TRBV19; clone_size: NA; cdr3_aa: CASNPGQALGKLFF; cdr3_nt: TGTGCCAGTAATCCGGGACAGGCGCTTGGAAAACTGTTTTTT
j_call: TRBJ1-4; d_call: TRBD1; v_call: TRBV4-3; clone_size: NA; cdr3_aa: CASSQSGQGEKLFF; cdr3_nt: TGCGCCAGCAGCCAATCCGGACAGGGCGAAAAACTGTTTTTT
j_call: TRBJ1-3; d_call: TRBD1; v_call: TRBV29-1; clone_size: NA; cdr3_aa: CSARQGAGNTIYF; cdr3_nt: TGCAGCGCCAGACAGGGGGCCGGAAACACCATATATTTT
j_call: TRBJ2-5; d_call: TRBD2; v_call: TRBV6-2/TRBV6-3; clone_size: NA; cdr3_aa: CASSYLPSGGSQETQYF; cdr3_nt: TGTGCCAGCAGTTACTTGCCTAGCGGGGGTTCCCAAGAGACCCAGTACTTC
j_call: TRBJ2-1; d_call: NA; v_call: TRBV5-1; clone_size: NA; cdr3_aa: CASSLQGSDNEQFF; cdr3_nt: TGCGCCAGCAGCTTGCAGGGTTCAGACAATGAGCAGTTCTTC
j_call: TRBJ2-3; d_call: NA; v_call: TRBV6-4; clone_size: NA; cdr3_aa: CASSDSGGEDTQYF; cdr3_nt: TGTGCCAGCAGTGACTCGGGGGGAGAGGATACGCAGTATTTT
j_call: TRBJ2-5; d_call: TRBD1; v_call: TRBV29-1; clone_size: few; cdr3_aa: CSGGQGARETQYF; cdr3_nt: TGCAGCGGCGGACAGGGGGCAAGAGAGACCCAGTACTTC
j_call: TRBJ2-7; d_call: TRBD2; v_call: TRBV5-4; clone_size: once; cdr3_aa: CASSLAGSGGKQYF; cdr3_nt: TGTGCCAGCAGCTTGGCCGGTAGCGGGGGGAAGCAGTACTTC
j_call: TRBJ1-1; d_call: NA; v_call: TRBV3-1/TRBV3-2; clone_size: NA; cdr3_aa: CASSQEYRLPFF; cdr3_nt: TGTGCCAGCAGCCAAGAGTACAGATTGCCTTTCTTT
j_call: TRBJ1-6; d_call: TRBD1; v_call: TRBV18; clone_size: NA; cdr3_aa: CASSPRRVTGGSYNSPLHF; cdr3_nt: TGTGCCAGCTCACCAAGGAGGGTGACAGGGGGCTCTTATAATTCACCCCTCCACTTT
j_call: TRBJ1-2; d_call: NA; v_call: TRBV6-2/TRBV6-3; clone_size: NA; cdr3_aa: CASSYADRGHNYGYTF; cdr3_nt: TGTGCCAGCAGTTACGCGGATAGGGGCCATAACTATGGCTACACCTTC
j_call: TRBJ1-3; d_call: NA; v_call: TRBV7-2; clone_size: few; cdr3_aa: CASSLGGRGGNTIYF; cdr3_nt: TGTGCCAGCAGCTTAGGGGGCAGGGGCGGAAACACCATATATTTT
j_call: TRBJ1-5; d_call: NA; v_call: TRBV19; clone_size: NA; cdr3_aa: CASRLTGYQPQHF; cdr3_nt: TGTGCCAGTCGACTCACAGGGTACCAGCCCCAGCATTTT
j_call: TRBJ1-1; d_call: NA; v_call: TRBV7-8; clone_size: NA; cdr3_aa: CASSLQGNTEAFF; cdr3_nt: TGTGCCAGCAGCTTACAGGGAAACACTGAAGCTTTCTTT
j_call: TRBJ1-2; d_call: TRBD1; v_call: TRBV19; clone_size: NA; cdr3_aa: CASANPEGASYGYTF; cdr3_nt: TGTGCCAGCGCCAATCCCGAGGGGGCTAGCTATGGCTACACCTTC
j_call: TRBJ1-1; d_call: TRBD1; v_call: TRBV3-1/TRBV3-2; clone_size: NA; cdr3_aa: CASSQVPGGNTEAFF; cdr3_nt: TGTGCCAGCAGCCAAGTGCCAGGGGGCAACACTGAAGCTTTCTTT
j_call: TRBJ2-3; d_call: TRBD1; v_call: TRBV4-3; clone_size: NA; cdr3_aa: CASSQESGTGTQYF; cdr3_nt: TGCGCCAGCAGCCAGGAATCCGGGACAGGGACACAGTATTTT
j_call: TRBJ2-7; d_call: NA; v_call: TRBV11-2; clone_size: few; cdr3_aa: CASGAILDSYEQYF; cdr3_nt: TGTGCCAGCGGGGCAATTCTGGATTCCTACGAGCAGTACTTC
j_call: TRBJ1-6; d_call: TRBD1; v_call: TRBV18; clone_size: NA; cdr3_aa: CASSPLPGQGISYNSPLHF; cdr3_nt: TGTGCCAGCTCACCACTCCCGGGACAGGGGATCTCCTATAATTCACCCCTCCACTTT
j_call: TRBJ1-3; d_call: TRBD1; v_call: TRBV3-1/TRBV3-2; clone_size: NA; cdr3_aa: CASSPTGGGNTIYF; cdr3_nt: TGTGCCAGCAGCCCGACAGGGGGGGGAAACACCATATATTTT
j_call: TRBJ1-2; d_call: NA; v_call: TRBV5-1; clone_size: NA; cdr3_aa: CASSSGRLYRDYGYTF; cdr3_nt: TGCGCCAGCAGCTCGGGACGGCTCTACAGGGACTATGGCTACACCTTC
j_call: TRBJ2-7; d_call: NA; v_call: TRBV11-2; clone_size: NA; cdr3_aa: CASSSLLEGEQYF; cdr3_nt: TGTGCCAGCAGCTCCCTCCTGGAGGGGGAGCAGTACTTC
j_call: TRBJ1-1; d_call: NA; v_call: TRBV15; clone_size: NA; cdr3_aa: CATSRGALKNAEAFF; cdr3_nt: TGTGCCACCAGCAGAGGGGCCCTTAAGAACGCGGAAGCTTTCTTT
j_call: TRBJ2-1; d_call: NA; v_call: TRBV11-2; clone_size: NA; cdr3_aa: CASSLDRNNEQFF; cdr3_nt: TGTGCCAGCAGCTTAGATAGAAACAATGAGCAGTTCTTC
j_call: TRBJ1-1; d_call: NA; v_call: TRBV6-2/TRBV6-3; clone_size: NA; cdr3_aa: CASSYSRNTEAFF; cdr3_nt: TGTGCCAGCAGTTACTCCAGAAACACTGAAGCTTTCTTT
j_call: TRBJ1-3; d_call: NA; v_call: TRBV18; clone_size: NA; cdr3_aa: CASSPEMGAGNTIYF; cdr3_nt: TGTGCCAGCTCACCAGAGATGGGGGCGGGAAACACCATATATTTT
j_call: TRBJ1-4; d_call: NA; v_call: TRBV24-1; clone_size: NA; cdr3_aa: CATSGGSSTNEKLFF; cdr3_nt: TGTGCCACCAGTGGTGGGAGTTCAACTAATGAAAAACTGTTTTTT
j_call: TRBJ1-2; d_call: NA; v_call: TRBV12-3/TRBV12-4; clone_size: NA; cdr3_aa: CASSFHSGDGYTF; cdr3_nt: TGTGCCAGCAGTTTTCACTCAGGGGACGGCTACACCTTC
j_call: TRBJ2-6; d_call: NA; v_call: TRBV18; clone_size: NA; cdr3_aa: CASSLTGPSGANVLTF; cdr3_nt: TGTGCCAGCTCCTTGACAGGCCCCTCTGGGGCCAACGTCCTGACTTTC
j_call: TRBJ1-4; d_call: TRBD1; v_call: TRBV19; clone_size: NA; cdr3_aa: CASSETGSNEKLFF; cdr3_nt: TGTGCCAGTTCGGAGACAGGGAGTAATGAAAAACTGTTTTTT
j_call: TRBJ2-1; d_call: TRBD1; v_call: TRBV10-3; clone_size: NA; cdr3_aa: CAISSTGSYNEQFF; cdr3_nt: TGTGCCATCAGTTCGACAGGGTCCTACAATGAGCAGTTCTTC
j_call: TRBJ2-3; d_call: TRBD2; v_call: TRBV7-2; clone_size: NA; cdr3_aa: CASSLGGRAPDTQYF; cdr3_nt: TGTGCCAGCAGCTTAGGCGGGAGGGCCCCAGATACGCAGTATTTT
j_call: TRBJ2-3; d_call: TRBD2; v_call: TRBV7-9; clone_size: few; cdr3_aa: CASSPWTSFADTQYF; cdr3_nt: TGTGCCAGCAGCCCGTGGACTAGCTTCGCAGATACGCAGTATTTT
j_call: TRBJ2-5; d_call: TRBD1; v_call: TRBV5-8; clone_size: NA; cdr3_aa: CASSRWDRKETQYF; cdr3_nt: TGTGCCAGCAGCCGGTGGGACAGAAAAGAGACCCAGTACTTC
j_call: TRBJ2-7; d_call: NA; v_call: TRBV7-2; clone_size: NA; cdr3_aa: CASSLGAGSSYEQYF; cdr3_nt: TGTGCCAGCAGCTTAGGGGCGGGAAGCTCCTACGAGCAGTACTTC
j_call: TRBJ1-5; d_call: NA; v_call: TRBV5-1; clone_size: few; cdr3_aa: CASRQDSRDLTQHF; cdr3_nt: TGCGCCAGCAGGCAGGACAGCCGGGATTTAACCCAGCATTTT
j_call: TRBJ2-7; d_call: TRBD2; v_call: TRBV2; clone_size: NA; cdr3_aa: CASSRGGQSSYEQYF; cdr3_nt: TGTGCCAGCAGCCGGGGGGGACAAAGCTCCTACGAGCAGTACTTC
j_call: TRBJ2-2; d_call: NA; v_call: TRBV29-1; clone_size: NA; cdr3_aa: CSVGADPTGELFF; cdr3_nt: TGCAGCGTTGGAGCGGACCCCACCGGGGAGCTGTTTTTT
j_call: TRBJ1-1; d_call: NA; v_call: TRBV29-1; clone_size: NA; cdr3_aa: CSVNQAGSEAFF; cdr3_nt: TGCAGCGTGAATCAGGCCGGCTCTGAAGCTTTCTTT
j_call: TRBJ1-1; d_call: NA; v_call: TRBV7-3; clone_size: NA; cdr3_aa: CASSLGDKSTEAFF; cdr3_nt: TGTGCCAGCAGCCTCGGGGATAAGAGCACTGAAGCTTTCTTT
j_call: TRBJ1-2; d_call: TRBD1; v_call: TRBV5-8; clone_size: NA; cdr3_aa: CASSPLGDRGVYGYTF; cdr3_nt: TGTGCCAGCAGCCCCCTTGGGGACAGGGGGGTCTATGGCTACACCTTC